The present T cell receptor (beta chain) was sequenced within a study of blood T cell repertoires in COVID-19. Across the study: T cells, B-cell-depleted T cells, or PBMCs supplied cDNA or gDNA.

This table comes from immunoSEQ multiplex PCR, and its TCRdb copy is limited to in-frame clones, with some not included. The data hold around 220,000 clones, with about 81% observed a single time. This clone was seen more than once but under ten times. This CDR3 has 12 residues. V shed 6 bases, J shed 8 bases, and the junction held 5 bases outside the gene matches. Germline lookup yields CDR1 MNHEY and CDR2 SMNVEV (reference sequence). The chain links TRBV27 to TRBJ1-2; 8 nucleotides align to TRBD1. Specimen: peripheral blood. The sequence was obtained from an elderly woman with COVID-19, enrolled during active disease. The CDR3 loop reads CASRTGGRGYTF. DNA for the CDR3: TGTGCCAGCAGAACAGGGGGGCGGGGCTACACCTTC.